One T cell receptor (beta chain) is described in this entry. Ten or more counts support this clonotype. No cognate antigen has been identified for it. Base qualities were left out, and no much larger clone turns up one base away. The data derive from a study of breast tumors, draining lymph nodes, adjacent tissues (dated by TCRdb to about 2016). At the level of the whole study: The study compared TCR beta repertoires across tumor, adjacent nontumor tissue and axillary lymph nodes from breast cancer patients. In human breast cancer, the study set out to evaluate how tumor, surrounding tissue and draining lymph node repertoires relate to one another and whether T cells may move between these sites.

The run used an Illumina HiSeq 2000. Multiplex PCR amplification was used to build the TCR beta chain libraries. High-throughput sequencing was used to analyze the amplified TCR beta chain products. TCRdb redid the processing of the public reads, applying fastp at Q25 and MiXCR, and retained in-frame beta chains. Each CDR3 protein gets just one entry, which takes the most common genes and DNA from the rows behind it. The sample data list around 130,000 distinct CDR3 sequences, and around 20% of these were observed just once. Of the sample, 2.2% falls within the top ten clones. Lymph node samples were obtained from the axillary draining lymph nodes of breast cancer patients. V gives up 6 bases and J gives up 0 bases, and the segment between their germline ends measures 10 bases. The CDR3 numbers 14 residues from cysteine through phenylalanine. CDR3 DNA only is kept here, 42 bases in frame from base 1.

Results and caveats for the whole study, not just this receptor: The conclusion that tumor T cells originate in lymph nodes was framed as consistent with a hypothesis rather than directly demonstrated. Tumor T-cell repertoires showed less diversity than lymph node repertoires and more diversity than nontumor tissue repertoires, and tumor T-cell repertoires showed preferential V and J gene usage. The data were considered consistent with most tumor T cells being derived from the lymph node and subsequently expanding within tumor tissue. Tumor and nontumor tissue repertoires were found to be significantly more similar in luminal-like than in basal-like breast cancer.

The sample comprised axillary lymph node tissue. The chain was built from TRBV12-3 or TRBV12-4 and TRBJ2-3; the D gene assignment is perhaps TRBD1 or TRBD2, with each matching 6 bases. The receptor comes from a female donor with breast cancer. Some clones in this sample may be carry-over from other donors' samples. For the CDR3, the sequence is CASRKGGSTDTQYF. Read as DNA, the sequence is TGTGCCAGCAGAAAGGGGGGTAGCACAGATACGCAGTATTTT.